These 5 T cell receptor beta chains were all obtained from the same sample, sequenced in a study of T cells after yellow fever vaccination. TCRdb used MiXCR to reprocess the 5' RACE reads, holding one entry per CDR3 protein. The table lists nearly 45,000 distinct CDR3 sequences, about 6.8% of them singletons. The sample here was CD8+ T cells not binding an NS4B(214-222) dextramer, sorted from PBMCs, taken 45 days after the yellow fever booster vaccination. The receptors come from a man aged 30 to 45 who received the YFV17D yellow fever vaccine.

This clonotype was seen more than once but under ten times. The chain links TRBV7-2 to TRBJ1-5; no clear D. V lost 3 bases and J lost 6, with 12 bases in between. CDR3 length: 14 amino acids. Germline loops: CDR1 SGHTA, CDR2 FQGNSA. The CDR3 loop reads CASSFEVGGQPQHF. The CDR3 DNA reads TGTGCCAGCAGCTTTGAAGTAGGCGGTCAGCCCCAGCATTTT.

This clonotype showed up just a few times. The chain couples TRBV20-1 to TRBJ2-5; 7 nucleotides match TRBD1. The V segment lost 3 bases and the J segment 1 base; nucleotides outside the gene matches: 11. CDR3 size: 16 residues. Germline V gene lookup returns CDR1 DFQATT and CDR2 SNEGSKA (reference sequence). The CDR3 DNA reads TGCAGTGCTAGGGACAGGCACCGAACGTCCCAAGAGACCCAGTACTTC. It is translated as CSARDRHRTSQETQYF.

This clonotype was counted ten times or more. The rearrangement links TRBV12-3 or TRBV12-4 to TRBJ2-1; TRBD2 agrees at 15 bases. V gave up 3 bases and J gave up 9 bases; unmatched junction bases: 6. This CDR3 is built from 16 residues. The chain's CDR3 is CASSLQGLAGGAEQFF. CDR3 nucleotides: TGTGCCAGCAGTTTGCAGGGACTAGCGGGAGGAGCTGAGCAGTTCTTC.

At least ten counts were recorded for this clonotype. The rearrangement joins TRBV6-6 to TRBJ2-1; either TRBD1 or TRBD2 may supply D (7 bases each). Trimming took 8 bases from V and 8 from J, leaving 13 bases between them. CDR1 is MNHNY, CDR2 SVGAGI, per germline (reference sequence). There are 12 residues in the CDR3. The chain's CDR3 is CASPGGAYEQFF. DNA for the CDR3: TGTGCCAGCCCAGGGGGGGCATATGAGCAGTTCTTC.

This chain uses TRBV20-1 with TRBJ1-5, with 7 positions matching TRBD1. Germline CDR1 and CDR2: DFQATT and SNEGSKA (reference sequence). The ends lost 6 bases at V and 4 bases at J; junction bases unmatched: 6. The CDR3 loop spans 13 amino acids. The CDR3 protein is CSAPGDRNQPQHF. The CDR3 DNA reads as TGCAGTGCCCCGGGGGACAGAAATCAGCCCCAGCATTTT.